The present T cell receptor (beta chain) was sequenced within a study of shared T cell receptors in the human thymus. The data were produced by immunoSEQ multiplex PCR, yet TCRdb's version contains in-frame clones alone and is incomplete. This table holds 600,000 to 900,000 clones, 80% to 90% found once. The same sample was also studied in work on human thymus T cells. That paper states: In thymic and blood repertoires alike, V and J usage looked biased.

This sequence originates from a girl under three years old with a congenital heart defect. The sequencing sample was made of thymocytes.

CDR3 coding DNA: TGTGCCAGCAGCCCCTGGACACTTTATGGCTACACCTTC. It encodes CASSPWTLYGYTF. The chain is built from TRBV2 and TRBJ1-2; D is perhaps TRBD1 (5 bases). Germline CDR1 and CDR2: SNHLY and FYNNEI. V lost 6 bases, J lost 5 bases, and 13 bases lay in between. The CDR3 runs 13 residues.